This T cell receptor beta chain was found in a study of blood T cells in healthy people across ages. A second PCR, run for about 7 to 12 cycles, used a sample-barcoded 5' primer plus a J-beta primer mix. Each cDNA molecule received a tag from a template-switch adaptor that had 12 random nucleotides. Every sample produced at least 3 million CDR3-containing paired-end reads. TCRdb analysed the 5' RACE reads with MiXCR anew, one entry per CDR3 protein. The sample contains 1,800,000 or so distinct CDR3 sequences, about two fifths of which appear only once. Study findings and constraints: Long-lived donors carried more naive CD4+ cells and greater diversity than aged donors. Older individuals had lower TCR beta diversity per million T cells (the decline was roughly linear).

With respect to this clonotype: What it binds is not known.

This TCR came from a human donor in good health. Sequencing was carried out using blood.

CDR3 nucleotide sequence: TGTGCCAGCAGCCAAGGGCAGGGGACGACTGAAGCTTTCTTT. Protein sequence: CASSQGQGTTEAFF. V is TRBV2 and J is TRBJ1-1; tentatively, D is TRBD1 (6 bases). The V end lost 6 bases, the J end lost 5 bases, and 16 bases lay between the germline ends. Germline values: CDR1 SNHLY, CDR2 FYNNEI. The CDR3 runs to 14 residues.